This record covers a single T cell receptor (beta chain). One junction end disagrees with the germline gene, perhaps due to a read error. Sequencing was performed with immunoSEQ multiplex PCR; in TCRdb, only in-frame clones are kept and a portion is missing. The sample holds 60,000 to 70,000 clones, more than 80% seen once. These data originate in a study of control samples from healthy donors and cancer patients. CDR1 and CDR2 (germline): SGHTA, FQGTGA. The CDR3 length is 13 residues. Sample: PBMCs. This TCR came from a woman aged 45-59 years with lung cancer. The V call is TRBV7-3, the J call TRBJ1-1; D remains unclear. The CDR3 bases are TGTGCCAGCAGCCTAACAGCGAACACTGAAGCTTTCTTT. This sequence encodes CASSLTANTEAFF.